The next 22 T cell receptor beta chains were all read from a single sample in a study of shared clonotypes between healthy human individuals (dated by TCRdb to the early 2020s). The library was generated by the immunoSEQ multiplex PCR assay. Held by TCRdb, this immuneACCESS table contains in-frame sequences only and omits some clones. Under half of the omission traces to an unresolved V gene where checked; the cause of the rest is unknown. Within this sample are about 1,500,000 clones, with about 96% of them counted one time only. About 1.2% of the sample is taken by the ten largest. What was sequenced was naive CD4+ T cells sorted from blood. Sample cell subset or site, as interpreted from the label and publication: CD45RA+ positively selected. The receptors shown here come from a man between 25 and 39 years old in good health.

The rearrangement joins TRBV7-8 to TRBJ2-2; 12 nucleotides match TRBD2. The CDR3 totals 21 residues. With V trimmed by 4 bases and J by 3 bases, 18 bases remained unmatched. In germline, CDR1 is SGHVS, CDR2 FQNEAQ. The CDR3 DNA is TGTGCCAGCAGCTCCACACTGACTAGCGGGAGCGTGGATGGGGACACCGGGGAGCTGTTTTTT. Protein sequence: CASSSTLTSGSVDGDTGELFF.

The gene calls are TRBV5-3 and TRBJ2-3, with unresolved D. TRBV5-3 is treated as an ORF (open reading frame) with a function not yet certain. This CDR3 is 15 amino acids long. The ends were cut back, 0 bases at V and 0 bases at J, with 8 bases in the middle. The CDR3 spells CARSLAGSSTDTQYF. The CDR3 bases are TGTGCCAGAAGCTTGGCAGGTTCTAGCACAGATACGCAGTATTTT.

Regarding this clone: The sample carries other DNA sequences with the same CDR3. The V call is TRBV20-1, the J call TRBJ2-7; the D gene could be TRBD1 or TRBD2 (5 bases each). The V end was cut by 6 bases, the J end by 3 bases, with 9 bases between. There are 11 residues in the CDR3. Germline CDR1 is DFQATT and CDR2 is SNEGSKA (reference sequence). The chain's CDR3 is CSAGTVYEQYF. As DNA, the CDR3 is TGCAGTGCGGGGACCGTCTACGAGCAGTACTTC.

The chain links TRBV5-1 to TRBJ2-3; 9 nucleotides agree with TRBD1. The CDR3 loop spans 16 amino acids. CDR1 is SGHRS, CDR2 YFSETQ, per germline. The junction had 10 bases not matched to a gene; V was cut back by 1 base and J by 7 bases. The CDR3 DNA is TGCGCCAGCAGCTTGTTACAGGGGGCGCAGGGAAATACGCAGTATTTT. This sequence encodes CASSLLQGAQGNTQYF.

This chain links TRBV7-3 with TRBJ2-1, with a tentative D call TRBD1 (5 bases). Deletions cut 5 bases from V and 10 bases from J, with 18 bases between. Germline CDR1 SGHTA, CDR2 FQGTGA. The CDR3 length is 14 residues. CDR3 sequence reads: CASSRAGAAEEQFF. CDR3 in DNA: TGTGCCAGCAGCCGAGCTGGGGCGGCTGAAGAGCAGTTCTTC.

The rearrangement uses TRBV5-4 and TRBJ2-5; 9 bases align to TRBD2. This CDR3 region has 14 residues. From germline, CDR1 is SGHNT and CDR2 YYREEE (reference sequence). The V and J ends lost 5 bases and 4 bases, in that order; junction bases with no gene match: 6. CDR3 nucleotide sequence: TGTGCCAGCAGTCGAGCGGGAGGACGAGAGACCCAGTACTTC. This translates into CASSRAGGRETQYF.

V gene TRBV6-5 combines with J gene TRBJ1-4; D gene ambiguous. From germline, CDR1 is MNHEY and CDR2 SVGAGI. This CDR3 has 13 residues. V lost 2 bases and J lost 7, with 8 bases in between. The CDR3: CASSYGLGEKLFF. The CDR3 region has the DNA TGTGCCAGCAGTTACGGGCTGGGTGAAAAACTGTTTTTT.

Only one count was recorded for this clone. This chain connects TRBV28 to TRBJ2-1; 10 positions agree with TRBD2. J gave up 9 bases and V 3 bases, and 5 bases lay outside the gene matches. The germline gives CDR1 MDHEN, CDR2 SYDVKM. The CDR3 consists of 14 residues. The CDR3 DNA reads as TGTGCCAGCAGTTTTATGTTAGCGGGAGGTGAGCAGTTCTTC. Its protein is CASSFMLAGGEQFF.

The CDR3 is CAISAGLGSYEQYF. The CDR3 bases are TGTGCCATCAGTGCAGGACTAGGCTCCTACGAGCAGTACTTC. J is TRBJ2-7 and V is TRBV10-3; 7 bases match TRBD2. With 4 bases clipped from V and 0 bases from J, the junction kept 3 bases outside the gene matches. The germline CDR1 and CDR2 sequences are ENHRY and SYGVKD. This CDR3 has 14 residues.

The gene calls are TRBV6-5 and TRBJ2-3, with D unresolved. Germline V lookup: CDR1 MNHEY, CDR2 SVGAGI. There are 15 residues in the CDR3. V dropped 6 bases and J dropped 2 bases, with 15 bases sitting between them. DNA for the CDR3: TGTGCCAGCAGCGCCTTCGGAGAGACCACAGATACGCAGTATTTT. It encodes CASSAFGETTDTQYF.

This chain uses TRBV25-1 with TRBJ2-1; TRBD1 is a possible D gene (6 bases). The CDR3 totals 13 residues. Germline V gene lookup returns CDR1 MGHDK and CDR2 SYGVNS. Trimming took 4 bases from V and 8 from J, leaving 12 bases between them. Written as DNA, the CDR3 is TGTGCCAGCAGTGTCACAGGGACGTATGAGCAGTTCTTC. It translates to CASSVTGTYEQFF.

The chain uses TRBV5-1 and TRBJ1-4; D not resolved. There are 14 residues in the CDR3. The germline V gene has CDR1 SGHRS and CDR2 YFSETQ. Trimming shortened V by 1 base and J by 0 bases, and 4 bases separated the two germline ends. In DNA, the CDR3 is TGCGCCAGCAGCTTGCTTACAACTAATGAAAAACTGTTTTTT. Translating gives CASSLLTTNEKLFF. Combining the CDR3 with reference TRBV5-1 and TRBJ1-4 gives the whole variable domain KAGVTQTPRYLIKTRGQQVTLSCSPISGHRSVSWYQQTPGQGLQFLFEYFSETQRNKGNFPGRFSGRQFSNSRSEMNVSTLELGDSALYLCASSLLTTNEKLFFGSGTQLSVL.

The CDR3 DNA follows: TGTGCCAGCAGTTTTAGCGGGATAGCCAAAAACATTCAGTACTTC. Protein sequence: CASSFSGIAKNIQYF. The V gene is TRBV28, the J gene TRBJ2-4; 8 positions agree with TRBD2. Germline CDR1 is MDHEN and CDR2 is SYDVKM. After removal of 3 bases from V and 0 bases from J, the junction contained 1 base not matched to a gene. This CDR3 is built from 15 residues. Together with reference TRBV28 and TRBJ2-4, the CDR3 gives the full variable domain: DVKVTQSSRYLVKRTGEKVFLECVQDMDHENMFWYRQDPGLGLRLIYFSYDVKMKEKGDIPEGYSVSREKKERFSLILESASTNQTSMYLCASSFSGIAKNIQYFGAGTRLSVL.

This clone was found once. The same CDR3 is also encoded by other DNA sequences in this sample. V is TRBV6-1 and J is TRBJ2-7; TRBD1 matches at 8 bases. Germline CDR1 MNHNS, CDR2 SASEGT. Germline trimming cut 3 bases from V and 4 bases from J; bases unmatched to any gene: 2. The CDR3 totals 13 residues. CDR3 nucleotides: TGTGCCAGCAGTGATCAGGGGGCTTACGAGCAGTACTTC. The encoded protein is CASSDQGAYEQYF.

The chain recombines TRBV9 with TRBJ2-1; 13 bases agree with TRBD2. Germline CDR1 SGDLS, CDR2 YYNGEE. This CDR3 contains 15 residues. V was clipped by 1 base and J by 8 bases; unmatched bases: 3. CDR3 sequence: CASSVLTSGRYEQFF. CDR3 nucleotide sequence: TGTGCCAGCAGCGTATTGACTAGCGGGAGGTATGAGCAGTTCTTC.

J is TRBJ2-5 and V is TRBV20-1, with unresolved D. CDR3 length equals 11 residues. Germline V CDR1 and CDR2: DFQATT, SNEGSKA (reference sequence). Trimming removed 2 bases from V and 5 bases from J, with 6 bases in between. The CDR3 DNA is TGCAGTGCTAGAATTTGGGAGACCCAGTACTTC. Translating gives CSARIWETQYF.

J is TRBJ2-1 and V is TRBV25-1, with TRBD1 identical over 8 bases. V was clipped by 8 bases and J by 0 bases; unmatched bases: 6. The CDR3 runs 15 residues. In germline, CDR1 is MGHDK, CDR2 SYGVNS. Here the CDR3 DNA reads TGTGCCAGCGCTCCCGGACAGGGCTCCTACAATGAGCAGTTCTTC. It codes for CASAPGQGSYNEQFF.

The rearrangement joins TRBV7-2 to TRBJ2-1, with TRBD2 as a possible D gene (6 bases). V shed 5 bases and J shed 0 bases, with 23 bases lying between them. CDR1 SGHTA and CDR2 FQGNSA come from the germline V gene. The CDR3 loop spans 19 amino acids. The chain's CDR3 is CASSPTIDGVAVSYNEQFF. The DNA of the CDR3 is TGTGCCAGCAGCCCGACTATTGACGGGGTAGCGGTCTCCTACAATGAGCAGTTCTTC.

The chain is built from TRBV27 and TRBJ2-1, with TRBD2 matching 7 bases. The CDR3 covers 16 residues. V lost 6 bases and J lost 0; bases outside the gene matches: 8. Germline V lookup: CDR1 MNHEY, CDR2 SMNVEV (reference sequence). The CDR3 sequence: CASRSPSGNSYNEQFF. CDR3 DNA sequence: TGTGCCAGCAGATCGCCTAGCGGAAACTCCTACAATGAGCAGTTCTTC.

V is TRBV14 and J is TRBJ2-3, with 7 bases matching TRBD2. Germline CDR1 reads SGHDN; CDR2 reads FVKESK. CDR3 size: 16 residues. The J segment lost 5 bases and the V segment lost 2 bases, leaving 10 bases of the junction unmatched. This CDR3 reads CASSQWVAGVGDTQYF. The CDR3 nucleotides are TGTGCCAGCAGCCAATGGGTGGCGGGAGTAGGAGATACGCAGTATTTT.

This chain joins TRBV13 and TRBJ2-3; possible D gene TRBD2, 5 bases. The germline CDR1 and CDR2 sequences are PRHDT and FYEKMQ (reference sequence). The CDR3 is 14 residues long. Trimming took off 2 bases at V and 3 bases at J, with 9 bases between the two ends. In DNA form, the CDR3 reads TGTGCCAGCAGCTTAACTAGAAGGACAGATACGCAGTATTTT. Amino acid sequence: CASSLTRRTDTQYF.

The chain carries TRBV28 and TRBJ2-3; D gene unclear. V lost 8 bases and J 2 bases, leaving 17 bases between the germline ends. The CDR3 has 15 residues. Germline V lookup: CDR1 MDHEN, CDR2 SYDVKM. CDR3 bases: TGTGCCAGCCGACTCCAAAAGGGTCCCACAGATACGCAGTATTTT. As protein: CASRLQKGPTDTQYF.